This T cell receptor delta chain was identified in a study of gamma-delta chains in newborns, infants, children (dated by TCRdb to between 2018 and 2021). With regard to the full study: According to the study title, microbial exposure causes polyclonal expansion of innate gammadelta T cells right after birth. How innate gammadelta T cell populations in human newborns were shaped by microbial exposure immediately after birth was investigated in the study.

This clone has only a few counts. Its antigen has not been determined. Per-base quality was not reported, and no clone a single base away is much larger than it. The CDR3 holds 21 amino acids from the cysteine to the phenylalanine. The kept DNA is CDR3 alone, 63 bases in frame from the first base. V is pruned by 0 bases and J by 2 bases, leaving 10 bases of the junction without a gene match. CDR1 and CDR2, looked up from the germline V gene, are GEAIGNYY and EKD. Sequenced using an Illumina MiSeq. TCRdb called clones from the public reads with CATT, and repeated DNA sequences were later combined into one row. This sample gives some 11,000 delta-chain clones in total; 3.5% of them show up just once. Of the sample, under 10% is held by the ten largest clones.

The chain is assembled from TRDV2 and TRDJ3, with 12 bases matching TRDD3. The sample taken for sequencing was blood. This receptor was obtained from a child who was a newborn, infant or young child, either healthy, febrile or measles-vaccinated (not recorded which). The nucleotides read TGTGCCTGTGACACCGTCTCTGGGGGATACGAGTTGGCCTGGGACACCCGACAGATGTTTTTC. Its amino acids are CACDTVSGGYELAWDTRQMFF.